Following are 7 T cell receptor beta chains from one sample sequenced in a study of T cell repertoires in cytomegalovirus infection. No antigen has been assigned to these receptors. One entry per CDR3 protein results from TCRdb running MiXCR on the reads. Of 150,000 to 200,000 distinct CDR3 sequences listed, less than 25% are singletons. Sequencing used CD8+ T cells from cultured PBMCs, obtained from culture after CMV antigen stimulation. These receptors originate from a human donor in good health (CMV status not recorded). Some clones in this sample may be carry-over from other donors' samples.

The rearrangement links TRBV24-1 to TRBJ1-6; D gene unclear. Trimming cost V 7 bases and J 7 bases, with 10 bases left between them. Germline V CDR1 and CDR2: KGHDR, SFDVKD. The CDR3 runs to 13 residues. CDR3 in DNA: TGTGCCACCAGAGAGACTGGGAATTCACCCCTCCACTTT. Protein: CATRETGNSPLHF.

In this sample, this clonotype turned up a few times. The genes are TRBV4-1 and TRBJ1-2; D may be TRBD1 (6 bases). V was pared by 1 base and J by 4 bases, with 10 bases between. The CDR3 is made up of 14 amino acids. Germline V gene data show CDR1 as MGHRA and CDR2 as YSYEKL. Here the CDR3 DNA reads TGCGCCAGCAGCCAAGGGAACAGGGTCTATGGCTACACCTTC. Its translation: CASSQGNRVYGYTF.

The V call is TRBV6-2 or TRBV6-3, the J call TRBJ1-1; no clear D. CDR3 length equals 16 residues. V shed 2 bases and J shed 0 bases, with 13 bases lying between them. The V gene's germline CDR1 is MNHEY and CDR2 SVGEGT. The CDR3 sequence is CASSYPPSFMNTEAFF. The DNA of the CDR3 is TGTGCCAGCAGTTACCCCCCGTCTTTTATGAACACTGAAGCTTTCTTT.

The V and J genes are TRBV7-2 and TRBJ2-7, with TRBD1 identical over 9 bases. The CDR3 is made up of 17 amino acids. J was trimmed by 4 bases and V by 1 base; bases with no gene match: 11. In germline, CDR1 is SGHTA, CDR2 FQGNSA. CDR3: CASSLEGSGTGTYEQYF. CDR3 nucleotide sequence: TGTGCCAGCAGCTTAGAGGGATCCGGGACAGGGACTTACGAGCAGTACTTC.

The chain links TRBV27 to TRBJ2-1; 9 bases line up with TRBD2. Germline V gene lookup returns CDR1 MNHEY and CDR2 SMNVEV (reference sequence). The CDR3 is made up of 15 amino acids. The ends lost 7 bases at V and 7 bases at J; junction bases unmatched: 11. The CDR3 bases are TGTGCCAGCATGTCCCCTGCGGGGGGGCAGAATGAGCAGTTCTTC. The encoded protein is CASMSPAGGQNEQFF.

This clonotype was counted a few times. The chain combines TRBV7-2 with TRBJ2-7, with D perhaps TRBD2 (6 bases). The CDR3 extends over 15 amino acids. CDR1 and CDR2 from the germline V gene are SGHTA and FQGNSA. Trimming stripped 5 bases from V and 2 bases from J, with 16 bases between. CDR3 bases: TGTGCCAGCAGCCTTCCGGGGACTTGGACCTACGAGCAGTACTTC. The encoded protein is CASSLPGTWTYEQYF.

As to this clonotype: One end of the junction is discordant with germline, which a read error may explain. This CDR3 is CAIREYTEAFF. CDR3 bases: TGTGCCATCAGGGAGTACACTGAAGCTTTCTTT. The chain is built from TRBV10-3 and TRBJ1-1; no firm D call. The V gene's germline CDR1 is ENHRY and CDR2 SYGVKD. The CDR3 is 11 residues long.